A selection of T cell receptor beta chains follows, all from one sample in a study of blood T cells in healthy people across ages. In TCRdb, the 5' RACE reads were re-called with MiXCR into one record per CDR3 protein. There are about a million distinct CDR3 sequences in the sample; roughly 50% occur only once, and 10% to 15% lies in the top ten. The sample taken for sequencing was blood. Receptors were obtained from a man aged 25 to 40 in good health. The CDR3 runs from the conserved cysteine through the conserved F or W. D genes are given only for firm matches. Where a row states a size, it is once, few, many or the class of an expanded clone; other rows omit it.

size,J,V,D,DNA,CDR3
few,TRBJ2-1,TRBV12-3/TRBV12-4,.,TGTGCCAGCAGTTATAACACAGGGTTGTCTGAGCAGTTCTTC,CASSYNTGLSEQFF
.,TRBJ1-1,TRBV5-1,.,TGCGCCAGCAGCTTCGGGGATTCTGAAGCTTTCTTT,CASSFGDSEAFF
.,TRBJ1-6,TRBV20-1,.,TGCAGTGCTCGCCCGGGGGTACCCTATAATTCACCCCTCCACTTT,CSARPGVPYNSPLHF
.,TRBJ1-2,TRBV12-3/TRBV12-4,.,TGTGCCGGCAGTCCAGACATTGGCTACACCTTC,CAGSPDIGYTF
.,TRBJ1-2,TRBV10-1,TRBD1,TGCGCCAGCAGTGAGCGGACAGGGCCAATTGACTATGGCTACACCTTC,CASSERTGPIDYGYTF
.,TRBJ2-1,TRBV12-3/TRBV12-4,.,TGTGCCAGCAGTCCCTTGACTGGAGCCCGTAATGAGCAGTTCTTC,CASSPLTGARNEQFF
.,TRBJ1-1,TRBV6-1,.,TGTGCCAGCACCCTCAGTGGAAACACTGAAGCTTTCTTT,CASTLSGNTEAFF
few,TRBJ2-3,TRBV6-2/TRBV6-3,TRBD2,TGTGCCAGCAGTCCCGGGACTACCACAGATACGCAGTATTTT,CASSPGTTTDTQYF
.,TRBJ2-3,TRBV11-2,TRBD2,TGTGCCAGCAGCCCACCGCGAGCCAGCGGGGGATCAGATACGCAGTATTTT,CASSPPRASGGSDTQYF
.,TRBJ2-7,TRBV21-1,.,TGTGCCAGCAGCAAAGTGGGGGCAGGGCCCAGCGAGCAGTACTTC,CASSKVGAGPSEQYF
.,TRBJ2-7,TRBV2,TRBD1,TGCGCCAGCAATACCGGGACAGGGATTTACGAGCAGTACTTC,CASNTGTGIYEQYF
.,TRBJ2-1,TRBV6-4,.,TGTGCCAGCAGTGACGGGGTAGGGTTGGGTGAGCAGTTCTTC,CASSDGVGLGEQFF
.,TRBJ2-7,TRBV20-1,.,TGCAGTGCTAGAGATCTCCGGGGGTTACCCTACGAGCAGTACTTC,CSARDLRGLPYEQYF
.,TRBJ2-3,TRBV5-1,TRBD2,TGCGCCAGCGGGGAGGGGACGGAGGCAGATACGCAGTATTTT,CASGEGTEADTQYF
.,TRBJ2-3,TRBV11-3,.,TGTGCCAGCAGCTTACGCGGGACCCCCAGCACAGATACGCAGTATTTT,CASSLRGTPSTDTQYF
few,TRBJ2-1,TRBV7-2,TRBD2,TGTGCCAGCAGCTTAGTTTCAAGCGGGGGATTAAATGAGCAGTTCTTC,CASSLVSSGGLNEQFF
.,TRBJ2-1,TRBV6-1,TRBD2,TGTGCCAGCAGTGACACCCCTGGACTAGCGGGGGGTAAATACAATGAGCAGTTCTTC,CASSDTPGLAGGKYNEQFF
.,TRBJ1-2,TRBV10-3,TRBD1,TGTGCCATCAGAACATCACCGGGACAGACGTATGGCTACACCTTC,CAIRTSPGQTYGYTF
.,TRBJ2-7,TRBV10-3,TRBD1,TGTGCCATCAGTGAGTCGACTTCCAGCCCCATGGAAAGGGGGCCGGCGCTTGAGCAGTACTTC,CAISESTSSPMERGPALEQYF
few,TRBJ2-5,TRBV4-1,.,TGCGCCAGCAGCCAAGATGAGGAGGGTTCCGAGACCCAGTACTTC,CASSQDEEGSETQYF
few,TRBJ2-1,TRBV7-2,TRBD1,TGTGCCAGCAGCTCAAGACAGGGGTACAATGAGCAGTTCTTC,CASSSRQGYNEQFF
.,TRBJ2-7,TRBV6-6,.,TGTGCCAGCAGTATCCAGGGGAGTAGCGCCTACGAGCAGTACTTC,CASSIQGSSAYEQYF
.,TRBJ2-7,TRBV12-3/TRBV12-4,TRBD1,TGTGCCAGCAGTTTATTAACAGGGGCGAACGAGCAGTACTTC,CASSLLTGANEQYF
.,TRBJ2-3,TRBV3-1,.,TGTGCCAGCAGCCAAGCGTATGGGTCTGGGGGAGATACGCAGTATTTT,CASSQAYGSGGDTQYF
.,TRBJ2-5,TRBV7-9,TRBD2,TGTGCCAGCAGCTTTGATCCTAGCGGGGGGATCCCCCAAGAGACCCAGTACTTC,CASSFDPSGGIPQETQYF
many,TRBJ2-7,TRBV4-1,.,TGCGCCAGCAGCCAAGAGGGGGGATTCTACTACGAGCAGTACTTC,CASSQEGGFYYEQYF
.,TRBJ1-2,TRBV24-1,.,TGTGCCACCAGTGCCGGATTCGGGGGGGTCGGAGGCTACACCTTC,CATSAGFGGVGGYTF
few,TRBJ2-3,TRBV5-6,.,TGTGCCAGCAGCTCCCCGGGTGAGGCAGATACGCAGTATTTT,CASSSPGEADTQYF
.,TRBJ2-7,TRBV10-3,TRBD1,TGTGCCATCACCGAAAGCGGACAGGGCTACGAGCAGTACTTC,CAITESGQGYEQYF
.,TRBJ2-7,TRBV6-1,TRBD2,TGTGCCAGCAGTGAAGTCGGGGGGTCTGGGTACGAGCAGTACTTC,CASSEVGGSGYEQYF
few,TRBJ2-3,TRBV12-3/TRBV12-4,.,TGTGCCAGCAGTCCCGGAGACAGTCTGACGGCCCTCGATACGCAGTATTTT,CASSPGDSLTALDTQYF
.,TRBJ2-2,TRBV7-9,TRBD2,TGTGCCAGCAGCTTCCGCGGGGGGGCCAGGACCGGGTCGCTGTTTTTT,CASSFRGGARTGSLFF
.,TRBJ2-5,TRBV6-2/TRBV6-3,TRBD2,TGTGCCAGCAACAAAGGGCAACTAGCGGGGGTTGAAGAGACCCAGTACTTC,CASNKGQLAGVEETQYF
.,TRBJ2-1,TRBV7-9,TRBD2,TGTGCCAGCAGCCTCGTGGGAGGGATCAATGAGCAGTTCTTC,CASSLVGGINEQFF
.,TRBJ1-1,TRBV6-5,TRBD1,TGTGCCAGCAGTTACTCGGACAGGGAAGAATCTGAAGCTTTCTTT,CASSYSDREESEAFF
.,TRBJ2-1,TRBV10-3,.,TGTGCCATCAGTGAGTCACAGGGCCATGAGCAGTTCTTC,CAISESQGHEQFF
.,TRBJ2-1,TRBV4-2,TRBD2,TGTGCCAGCAGCCAAGATCCTAGCGGGGTCTACAATGAGCAGTTCTTC,CASSQDPSGVYNEQFF
.,TRBJ2-1,TRBV5-1,.,TGCGCCAGCAGCTCGGGGGGCCGACAGGCCAATGAGCAGTTCTTC,CASSSGGRQANEQFF
.,TRBJ2-7,TRBV6-5,.,TGTGCCAGCAGTTACGCACCCCAGGGAGGATACGAGCAGTACTTC,CASSYAPQGGYEQYF
.,TRBJ2-7,TRBV20-1,TRBD2,TGCAGTGCTAGTAGTGCTAGCGGGACAAGCTCCTACGAGCAGTACTTC,CSASSASGTSSYEQYF
.,TRBJ2-1,TRBV20-1,.,TGCGGTGCTCCTACAGGAGTAGGTTCCTACAATGAGCAGTTCTTC,CGAPTGVGSYNEQFF
.,TRBJ2-3,TRBV28,TRBD2,TGTGCCAGCGGAGAGGCGGGGGGGACCACAGATACGCAGTATTTT,CASGEAGGTTDTQYF